The TCR beta chain under discussion was sequenced for a study of control samples from healthy donors and cancer patients. Clones were sequenced by immunoSEQ multiplex PCR, and TCRdb holds only the in-frame ones, with some missing. The table has about 51,000 clones, roughly nine tenths seen once. The TCR was taken from a man aged 40-49 years with colorectal cancer. Sequenced: PBMCs.

The chain's CDR3 is CATSRAGELFF. The CDR3 DNA is TGTGCCACCAGCAGAGCCGGGGAGCTGTTTTTT. The rearrangement joins TRBV15 to TRBJ2-2; D remains ambiguous. Trimming shortened V by 1 base and J by 6 bases, and 0 bases separated the two germline ends. The CDR3 length is 11 residues. Germline V CDR1 and CDR2: LNHNV, YYDKDF (reference sequence).